Below, 18 T cell receptor beta chains from the same sample are listed, as sequenced in a study of T cell responses to AZD1222 COVID-19 vaccine (dated by TCRdb to about 2021). The time point label corresponds to: about 28 days (+/-7) after the second vaccine dose. Library preparation was by the immunoSEQ multiplex PCR assay. TCRdb retrieved this table from immuneACCESS and kept in-frame rearrangements only. Not all clones are present; in checked studies, unresolved V genes account for under half, and no reason is known for the remainder. The sample includes 110,000 to 150,000 clones, with roughly 90% observed a single time. The ten largest clones capture less than 2% of the sample. This sample comprised peripheral blood, obtained 28 days after the second AZD1222 dose. These receptors all come from an adult who received the AZD1222 COVID-19 vaccine.

The chain couples TRBV6-1 to TRBJ1-5; no reliable D call. CDR3 length: 16 amino acids. The germline CDR1 and CDR2 sequences are MNHNS and SASEGT. V lost 2 bases and J 3 bases, leaving 14 bases between the germline ends. In nucleotides, the CDR3 is TGTGCCAGCAGTGAATCCATTCGGATGGTCAATCAGCCCCAGCATTTT. This codes for CASSESIRMVNQPQHF.

Only one count was recorded for this clone. The gene calls are TRBV2 and TRBJ1-1; D gene unclear. V lost 2 bases, J lost 4 bases, and 17 bases lay in between. The CDR3 extends over 16 amino acids. Germline-derived CDR1 and CDR2 are SNHLY and FYNNEI. The CDR3 DNA is TGTGCCAGCAGTGAACGCCGCGTCTCGCTTGGCACTGAAGCTTTCTTT. Protein: CASSERRVSLGTEAFF.

This clone appeared once. This sequence joins TRBV5-1 and TRBJ2-2; no clear D gene. The CDR3 sequence is 16 residues long. V was trimmed by 4 bases and J by 2 bases, leaving 15 bases between them. Germline CDR1 is SGHRS and CDR2 is YFSETQ. In DNA, the CDR3 is TGCGCCAGCAGCAGGAATAGTCGATCTAACACCGGGGAGCTGTTTTTT. Translation: CASSRNSRSNTGELFF.

The gene calls are TRBV6-5 and TRBJ2-7; D possibly matches TRBD1 or TRBD2 (5 bases each). CDR3 size: 13 residues. In germline, CDR1 is MNHEY, CDR2 SVGAGI. Trimming removed 11 bases at V and 1 base at J, with 15 bases between. This chain's CDR3 is CALTGTVSYEQYF. CDR3 nucleotides: TGTGCCCTCACCGGGACGGTATCCTACGAGCAGTACTTC.

The V call is TRBV10-3, the J call TRBJ1-2; maybe TRBD1 (6 bases). Germline-derived CDR1 and CDR2 are ENHRY and SYGVKD. There are 13 residues in the CDR3. Trimming removed 7 bases at V and 2 bases at J, with 11 bases between. CDR3: CAITRGENYGYTF. The CDR3 coding sequence is TGTGCCATCACCAGGGGAGAGAACTATGGCTACACCTTC.

The genes are TRBV13 and TRBJ1-5; 11 bases line up with TRBD1. Germline CDR1 PRHDT, CDR2 FYEKMQ (reference sequence). There are 16 residues in the CDR3. Trimming took 3 bases from V and 7 from J; bases not matched to a gene: 8. CDR3 bases: TGTGCCAGCAGCTTCTGGCAGGGGACAGGGGGACAGCCCCAGCATTTT. This sequence encodes CASSFWQGTGGQPQHF.

The chain employs TRBV9 and TRBJ1-4, with D possibly being TRBD1 (6 bases). The CDR3 has 13 amino acids. CDR1 is SGDLS and CDR2 is YYNGEE in the germline V gene. Trimming left V 0 bases short and J 8 bases short, with 8 bases between. DNA for the CDR3: TGTGCCAGCAGCGTAGCCGACAGGGAAAAACTGTTTTTT. Its translation: CASSVADREKLFF.

This clone has a single count. The gene calls are TRBV7-9 and TRBJ1-3; unclear D gene. CDR3 length: 14 amino acids. Germline values: CDR1 SEHNR, CDR2 FQNEAQ (reference sequence). V dropped 3 bases and J dropped 0 bases, with 6 bases sitting between them. The CDR3 region has the DNA TGTGCCAGCAGCTTTTACAGCTCTGGAAACACCATATATTTT. Translated: CASSFYSSGNTIYF.

Written as DNA, the CDR3 is TGTGCCAGCGGCGGGCTACAGGAGACCCAGTACTTC. Its protein product is CASGGLQETQYF. The rearrangement links TRBV7-8 to TRBJ2-5, with a possible D match to TRBD2 (5 bases). Per germline, CDR1 SGHVS and CDR2 FQNEAQ. This CDR3 region has 12 residues. V was shortened by 8 bases and J by 5 bases, with 12 bases between the two germline ends.

The chain links TRBV27 to TRBJ1-2, with 7 bases identical to TRBD1. Germline V gene data show CDR1 as MNHEY and CDR2 as SMNVEV (reference sequence). The CDR3 is 17 amino acids. The trim removed 5 bases at V and 2 bases at J, leaving 14 bases unmatched. CDR3 coding DNA: TGTGCCAGCAGTCCCCTGGAAGGGGGCTTCTCGAACTATGGCTACACCTTC. As protein: CASSPLEGGFSNYGYTF.

The CDR3 is CASSLSPGQGIYTF. The CDR3 nucleotides are TGTGCCAGCAGCTTATCCCCGGGACAGGGAATCTACACCTTC. The J gene is TRBJ1-2, the V gene TRBV7-3; 9 bases agree with TRBD1. Germline CDR1 SGHTA, CDR2 FQGTGA. Trimming cost V 2 bases and J 10 bases; bases outside gene matches: 8. This CDR3 is built from 14 residues.

This clone occurred a few times. Other DNA sequences within the sample encode an identical CDR3. The CDR3 nucleotides read TGTGCCAGTAGTATAGCGGGGGAATACAATGAGCAGTTCTTC. Translation gives CASSIAGEYNEQFF. The gene calls are TRBV19 and TRBJ2-1, with TRBD2 as a possible D gene (6 bases). The CDR3 spans 14 residues. Trimming cost V 1 base and J 4 bases, with 8 bases left between them. In germline, CDR1 is LNHDA, CDR2 SQIVND (reference sequence).

V is TRBV6-5 and J is TRBJ1-2, with 7 bases that match TRBD1. This CDR3 is built from 15 residues. The V gene's germline CDR1 is MNHEY and CDR2 SVGAGI. The junction had 11 bases not matched to a gene; V was cut back by 5 bases and J by 5 bases. The CDR3 loop is CASSPQGGGRYGYTF. For the CDR3, the DNA is TGTGCCAGCAGTCCGCAGGGGGGTGGCCGTTATGGCTACACCTTC.

This chain joins TRBV2 and TRBJ1-2; possible D gene TRBD1, 5 bases. The CDR3 is 12 residues long. V was cut by 9 bases and J by 2 bases, with 10 bases left in between. The germline V gene encodes CDR1 SNHLY and CDR2 FYNNEI. DNA of the CDR3: TGTGCCAGTGTCCGGGACAACTATGGCTACACCTTC. As protein: CASVRDNYGYTF.

The chain uses TRBV7-6 and TRBJ1-1; TRBD1 matches 10 bases. Germline CDR1 reads SGHVS; CDR2 reads FNYEAQ. The V gene end was trimmed by 6 bases and the J gene end by 6 bases; junction bases not matched to a gene: 7. The CDR3 length is 14 residues. Here the CDR3 DNA reads TGTGCCAGCAGTTCGGACAGGGGGTACGCTGAAGCTTTCTTT. Translating gives CASSSDRGYAEAFF.

This clone is a singleton in its sample. The rearrangement links TRBV5-1 to TRBJ1-1, with 8 bases lining up with TRBD1. This CDR3 is 16 amino acids long. Per the germline V gene, CDR1 is SGHRS and CDR2 is YFSETQ. Losses at the gene ends were 0 bases for V and 3 bases for J; bases not matched to a gene: 7. CDR3 loop: CASSLGRNRGDTEAFF. The CDR3 DNA is TGCGCCAGCAGCTTGGGACGGAACAGGGGGGACACTGAAGCTTTCTTT.

J is TRBJ1-5 and V is TRBV6-5, with D maybe TRBD1 (5 bases). The CDR3 has 14 amino acids. The V end lost 4 bases, the J end lost 4 bases, and 11 bases lay between the germline ends. Per germline, CDR1 MNHEY and CDR2 SVGAGI. The CDR3 coding sequence is TGTGCCAGCAGTTCCGACAGCGCTAATCAGCCCCAGCATTTT. Protein sequence: CASSSDSANQPQHF.

The chain carries TRBV5-1 and TRBJ2-2, with D hard to call. CDR3 length: 16 amino acids. Germline V lookup: CDR1 SGHRS, CDR2 YFSETQ. The V and J ends lost 2 bases and 5 bases respectively, with 16 bases between them. The CDR3 region has the DNA TGCGCCAGCAGCTTTAGAGCCGAAACGATTACCGGGGAGCTGTTTTTT. Translation: CASSFRAETITGELFF.